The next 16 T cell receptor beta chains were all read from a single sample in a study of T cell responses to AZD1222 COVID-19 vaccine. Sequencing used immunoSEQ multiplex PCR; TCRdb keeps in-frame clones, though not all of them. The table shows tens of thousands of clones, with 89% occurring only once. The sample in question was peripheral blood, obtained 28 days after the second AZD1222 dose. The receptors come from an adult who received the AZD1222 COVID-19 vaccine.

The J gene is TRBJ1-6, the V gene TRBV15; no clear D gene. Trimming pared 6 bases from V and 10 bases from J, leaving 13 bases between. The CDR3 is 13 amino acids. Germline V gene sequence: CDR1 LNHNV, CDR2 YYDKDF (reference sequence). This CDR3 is CATSPGGWSPLHF. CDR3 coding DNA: TGTGCCACCAGTCCAGGTGGGTGGTCACCCCTCCACTTT.

The CDR3: CATSEPGQGASTDTQYF. CDR3 DNA: TGTGCCACCAGTGAACCTGGACAGGGGGCTAGCACAGATACGCAGTATTTT. V and J are TRBV24-1 and TRBJ2-3; TRBD1 matches 11 bases. CDR3 length equals 17 residues. V dropped 4 bases and J dropped 0; count of bases not matched to a gene: 5. In germline, CDR1 is KGHDR, CDR2 SFDVKD.

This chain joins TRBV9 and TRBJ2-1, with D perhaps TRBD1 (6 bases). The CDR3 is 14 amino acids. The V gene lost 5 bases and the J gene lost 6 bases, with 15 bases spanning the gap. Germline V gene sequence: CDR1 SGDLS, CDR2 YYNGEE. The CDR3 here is CASRGGGAPNEQFF. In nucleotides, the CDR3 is TGTGCCAGCAGGGGTGGGGGCGCTCCCAATGAGCAGTTCTTC.

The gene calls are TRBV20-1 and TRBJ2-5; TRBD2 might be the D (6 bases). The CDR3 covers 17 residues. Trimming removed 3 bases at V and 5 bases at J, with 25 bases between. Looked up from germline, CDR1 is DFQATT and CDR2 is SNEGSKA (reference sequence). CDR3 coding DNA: TGCAGTGCTAGTGAGGGTAGAACGCGGGAAGATGCGGAGACCCAGTACTTC. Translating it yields CSASEGRTREDAETQYF.

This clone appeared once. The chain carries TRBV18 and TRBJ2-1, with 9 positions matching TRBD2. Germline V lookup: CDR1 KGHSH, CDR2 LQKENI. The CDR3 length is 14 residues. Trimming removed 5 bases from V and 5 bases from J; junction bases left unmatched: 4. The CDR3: CASSASSGDNEQFF. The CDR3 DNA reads TGTGCCAGCTCAGCGTCTAGCGGGGACAATGAGCAGTTCTTC. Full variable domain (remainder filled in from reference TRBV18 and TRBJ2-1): NAGVMQNPRHLVRRRGQEARLRCSPMKGHSHVYWYRQLPEEGLKFMVYLQKENIIDESGMPKERFSAEFPKEGPSILRIQQVVRGDSAAYFCASSASSGDNEQFFGPGTRLTVL.

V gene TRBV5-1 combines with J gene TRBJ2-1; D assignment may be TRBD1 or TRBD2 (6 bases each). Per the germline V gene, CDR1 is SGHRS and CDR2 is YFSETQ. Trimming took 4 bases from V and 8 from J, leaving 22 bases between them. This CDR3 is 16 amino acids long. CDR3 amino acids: CASSPGGPTLQDEQFF. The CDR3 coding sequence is TGCGCCAGCAGCCCCGGGGGCCCAACTCTTCAAGATGAGCAGTTCTTC.

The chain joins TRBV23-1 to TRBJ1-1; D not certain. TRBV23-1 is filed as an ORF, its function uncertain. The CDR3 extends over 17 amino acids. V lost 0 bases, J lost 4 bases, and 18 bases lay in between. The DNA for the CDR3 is TGCGCCAGCAGTCAATCGGGGAGGAGCAGCGGTTTCACTGAAGCTTTCTTT. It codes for CASSQSGRSSGFTEAFF.

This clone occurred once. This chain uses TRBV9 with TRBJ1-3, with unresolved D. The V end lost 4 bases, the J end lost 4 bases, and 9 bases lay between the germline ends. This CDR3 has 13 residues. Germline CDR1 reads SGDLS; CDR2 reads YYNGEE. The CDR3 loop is CASSLRIGNTIYF. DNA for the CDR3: TGTGCCAGCAGCTTACGGATAGGAAACACCATATATTTT. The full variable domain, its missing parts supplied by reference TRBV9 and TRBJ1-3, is DSGVTQTPKHLITATGQRVTLRCSPRSGDLSVYWYQQSLDQGLQFLIQYYNGEERAKGNILERFSAQQFPDLHSELNLSSLELGDSALYFCASSLRIGNTIYFGEGSWLTVV.

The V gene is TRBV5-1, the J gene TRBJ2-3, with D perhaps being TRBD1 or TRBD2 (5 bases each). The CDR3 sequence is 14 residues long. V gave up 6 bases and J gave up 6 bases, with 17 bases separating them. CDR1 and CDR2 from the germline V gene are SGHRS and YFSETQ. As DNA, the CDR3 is TGCGCCAGCACTCCCGGGGCCACTGGGGATACGCAGTATTTT. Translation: CASTPGATGDTQYF.

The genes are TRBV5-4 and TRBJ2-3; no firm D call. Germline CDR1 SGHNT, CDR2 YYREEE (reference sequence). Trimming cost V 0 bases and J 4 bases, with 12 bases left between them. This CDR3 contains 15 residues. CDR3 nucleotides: TGTGCCAGCAGCTTGGAGTCACTAAATGCAGATACGCAGTATTTT. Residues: CASSLESLNADTQYF.

CDR3 DNA: TGTGCCAGTAGTATAGGCATCAGGCCGTTCTACGAGCAGTACTTC. Amino acid sequence: CASSIGIRPFYEQYF. The chain joins TRBV19 to TRBJ2-7; D ambiguous. V was pared by 1 base and J by 3 bases, with 13 bases between. The germline V gene encodes CDR1 LNHDA and CDR2 SQIVND (reference sequence). The CDR3 length is 15 residues.

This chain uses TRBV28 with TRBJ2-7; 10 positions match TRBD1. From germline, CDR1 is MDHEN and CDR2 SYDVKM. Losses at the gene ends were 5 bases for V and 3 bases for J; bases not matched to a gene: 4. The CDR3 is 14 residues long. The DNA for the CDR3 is TGTGCCAGCAGTACGGGACAGGGGTTCTACGAGCAGTACTTC. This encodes CASSTGQGFYEQYF.

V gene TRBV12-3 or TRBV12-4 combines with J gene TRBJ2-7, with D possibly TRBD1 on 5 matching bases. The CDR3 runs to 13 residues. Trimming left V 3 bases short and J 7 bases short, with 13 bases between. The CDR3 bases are TGTGCCAGCAGTTTGGGGCACCTTGGGGAGCAGTACTTC. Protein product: CASSLGHLGEQYF.

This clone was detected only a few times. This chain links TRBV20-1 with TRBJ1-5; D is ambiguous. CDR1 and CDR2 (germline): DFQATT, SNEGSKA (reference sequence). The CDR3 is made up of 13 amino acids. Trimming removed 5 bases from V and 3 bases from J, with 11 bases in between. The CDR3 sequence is CSAGERPNQPQHF. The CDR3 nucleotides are TGCAGTGCTGGTGAGCGACCCAATCAGCCCCAGCATTTT.

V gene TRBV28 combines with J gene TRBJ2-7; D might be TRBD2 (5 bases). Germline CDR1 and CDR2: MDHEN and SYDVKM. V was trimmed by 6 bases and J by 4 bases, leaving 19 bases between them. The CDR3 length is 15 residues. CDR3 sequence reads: CASSSAPPTGYEQYF. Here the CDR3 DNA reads TGTGCCAGCAGCTCAGCCCCGCCAACGGGGTACGAGCAGTACTTC.

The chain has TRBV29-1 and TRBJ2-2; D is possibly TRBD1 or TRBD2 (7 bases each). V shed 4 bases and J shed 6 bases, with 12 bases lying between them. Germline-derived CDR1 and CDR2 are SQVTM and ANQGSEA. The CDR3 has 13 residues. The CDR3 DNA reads TGCAGCGTTGCAGGGGGGGGTGCCGGGGAGCTGTTTTTT. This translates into CSVAGGGAGELFF.